This TCR beta chain comes out of a study of naive and memory T cell subsets. After CD4 positive bead selection, the CD4-negative fraction gave CD8 T cells. The CDR3 is 16 amino acids. Germline CDR1 and CDR2: SGHTA and FQGTGA. V was trimmed by 2 bases and J by 4 bases, leaving 16 bases between them. Two oligonucleotides, mixed equimolar, formed the beta constant-region primer covering TRBC1 and TRBC2. TCRdb reprocessed the UMI-ligation and nested PCR reads via MiXCR and lists one record per CDR3 protein. The repertoire has about 21,000 distinct CDR3 sequences, approximately 11% of them found once; the top ten carry over 15%.

The rearrangement uses TRBV7-3 and TRBJ2-3; D is perhaps TRBD2 (5 bases). What was sequenced was central memory CD8+ T cells from blood. The clonotype comes from a human donor in good health. CDR3: CASSLAVGAPADTQYF. CDR3 nucleotides: TGTGCCAGCAGCTTAGCTGTGGGAGCCCCGGCAGATACGCAGTATTTT. The complete variable domain, with remaining parts taken from reference TRBV7-3 and TRBJ2-3, reads GAGVSQTPSNKVTEKGKYVELRCDPISGHTALYWYRQSLGQGPEFLIYFQGTGAADDSGLPNDRFFAVRPEGSVSTLKIQRTERGDSAVYLCASSLAVGAPADTQYFGPGTRLTVL.